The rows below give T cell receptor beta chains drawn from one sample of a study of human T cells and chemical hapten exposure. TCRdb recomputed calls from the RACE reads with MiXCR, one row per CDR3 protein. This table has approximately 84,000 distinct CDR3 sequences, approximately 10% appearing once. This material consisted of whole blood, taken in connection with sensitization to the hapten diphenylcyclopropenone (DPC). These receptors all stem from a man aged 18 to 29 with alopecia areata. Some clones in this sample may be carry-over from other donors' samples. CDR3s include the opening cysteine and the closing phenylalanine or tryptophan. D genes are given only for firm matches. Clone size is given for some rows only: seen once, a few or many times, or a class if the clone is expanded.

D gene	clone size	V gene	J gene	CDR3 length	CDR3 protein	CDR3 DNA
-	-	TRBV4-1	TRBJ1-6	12	CASSPPLSPLHF	TGCGCCAGCAGCCCCCCGCTATCACCCCTCCACTTT
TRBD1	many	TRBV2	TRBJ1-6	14	CASTTTGMSSPLHF	TGTGCCAGCACTACGACAGGGATGAGTTCACCCCTCCACTTT
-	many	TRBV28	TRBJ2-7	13	CASSLGQSYEQYF	TGTGCCAGCAGTTTGGGTCAGTCCTACGAGCAGTACTTC
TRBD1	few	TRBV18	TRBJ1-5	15	CASSLGQGVNQPQHF	TGTGCCAGCTCCCTCGGACAGGGGGTCAATCAGCCCCAGCATTTT
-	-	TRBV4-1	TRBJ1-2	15	CASSQVPTPEPGYTF	TGCGCCAGCAGCCAAGTTCCAACCCCAGAGCCTGGCTACACCTTC
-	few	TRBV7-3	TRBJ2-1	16	CASSLTRGGLTGEQFF	TGTGCCAGCAGCTTAACTCGCGGGGGCCTGACAGGTGAGCAGTTCTTC
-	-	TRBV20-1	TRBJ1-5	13	CSAGSGDNQPQHF	TGCAGTGCTGGGTCGGGAGACAATCAGCCCCAGCATTTT
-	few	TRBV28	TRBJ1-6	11	CASSSHSPLHF	TGTGCCAGCAGTTCACATTCACCCCTCCACTTT
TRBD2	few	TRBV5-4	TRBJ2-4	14	CASSPTGLKNIQYF	TGTGCCAGCAGCCCAACGGGACTAAAAAACATTCAGTACTTC
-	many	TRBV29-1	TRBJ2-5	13	CSVEGRGGETQYF	TGCAGCGTTGAAGGAAGGGGCGGGGAGACCCAGTACTTC
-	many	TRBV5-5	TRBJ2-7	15	CASSLSVSVSYEQYF	TGTGCCAGCAGCCTTTCCGTCAGTGTCTCCTACGAGCAGTACTTC
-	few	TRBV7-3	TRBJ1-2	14	CASSLQGDGYGYTF	TGTGCCAGCAGCTTACAAGGGGATGGCTATGGCTACACCTTC
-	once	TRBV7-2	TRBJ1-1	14	CASSGGRANTEAFF	TGTGCCAGCAGCGGCGGACGGGCGAACACTGAAGCTTTCTTT
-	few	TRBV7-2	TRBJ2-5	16	CASSLNGLTNQETQYF	TGTGCCAGCAGCTTAAACGGACTGACTAACCAAGAGACCCAGTACTTC
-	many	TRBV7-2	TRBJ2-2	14	CASSTQTGTGELFF	TGTGCCAGCAGCACGCAGACAGGAACCGGGGAGCTGTTTTTT
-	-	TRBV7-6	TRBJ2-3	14	CASSFTGAGDTQYF	TGTGCCAGCAGCTTCACGGGGGCGGGAGATACGCAGTATTTT
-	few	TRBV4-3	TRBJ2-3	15	CASSQDTAGADTQYF	TGCGCCAGCAGCCAAGATACGGCAGGGGCAGATACGCAGTATTTT
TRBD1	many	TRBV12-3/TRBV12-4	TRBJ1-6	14	CASSFGTGNSPLHF	TGTGCCAGCAGTTTTGGGACAGGGAATTCACCCCTCCACTTT
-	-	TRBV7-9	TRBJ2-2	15	CASSPRERNTGELFF	TGTGCCAGCAGCCCTAGGGAAAGGAACACCGGGGAGCTGTTTTTT
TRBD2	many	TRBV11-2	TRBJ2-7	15	CASSSLAGVTYEQYF	TGTGCCAGCAGCTCTCTAGCGGGGGTCACCTACGAGCAGTACTTC
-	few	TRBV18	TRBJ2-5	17	CASSRYPDRPRQETQYF	TGTGCCAGCTCACGATACCCTGATAGGCCCCGCCAAGAGACCCAGTACTTC
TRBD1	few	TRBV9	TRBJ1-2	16	CASSPRDREALNRYTF	TGTGCCAGCAGCCCCCGGGACAGAGAAGCCCTGAACCGCTACACCTTC
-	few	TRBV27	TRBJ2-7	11	CASSFLSEQYF	TGTGCCAGCAGTTTTCTCTCCGAGCAGTACTTC